The 15 T cell receptor beta chains reported below all come from one sample, sequenced in a study of T cell repertoires in cytomegalovirus infection. TCRdb reprocessed the reads with MiXCR, giving one entry per CDR3 protein. The repertoire holds about 260,000 distinct CDR3 sequences, approximately 9.2% seen once, with roughly 16% in the top ten. The sequencing sample was made of PBMCs. The receptors shown here come from a human donor in good health (CMV status not recorded). Some clones in this sample may be carry-over from other donors' samples.

At least ten counts were recorded for this clonotype. The chain employs TRBV7-2 and TRBJ1-5; D unresolved. From germline, CDR1 is SGHTA and CDR2 FQGNSA. The CDR3 is 14 residues long. Between the trimmed V and J ends, which lost 1 base and 9 bases, there was a span of 13 bases. The CDR3 sequence is CASSLGRDQGPQHF. For the CDR3, the DNA is TGTGCCAGCAGCTTAGGACGGGATCAAGGGCCCCAGCATTTT.

Many counts were recorded for this clonotype. J is TRBJ1-5 and V is TRBV7-2; the D gene is possibly TRBD1 (6 bases). V dropped 5 bases and J dropped 3 bases, with 11 bases sitting between them. This CDR3 has 14 residues. In germline, CDR1 is SGHTA, CDR2 FQGNSA. In DNA form, the CDR3 reads TGTGCCAGCAGCGCCGGACAGAACAATCAGCCCCAGCATTTT. It codes for CASSAGQNNQPQHF.

This clonotype was picked up a small number of times. This chain joins TRBV2 and TRBJ2-1, with D uncertain. V lost 2 bases to trimming and J lost 9 bases, with 14 bases between them. Per the germline V gene, CDR1 is SNHLY and CDR2 is FYNNEI. This CDR3 is 14 amino acids long. The CDR3 DNA is TGTGCCAGCAGTGAATCGGAGCTAAGCAGTGAGCAGTTCTTC. As protein: CASSESELSSEQFF.

The sample holds a few counts of this clonotype. V gene TRBV12-3 or TRBV12-4 combines with J gene TRBJ2-5; the match to TRBD1 covers 9 bases. The CDR3 covers 15 residues. Unmatched junction bases numbered 8, after V lost 4 bases and J lost 5 bases. CDR3 loop: CASSSPQGAGETQYF. CDR3 coding DNA: TGTGCCAGCAGTTCACCACAGGGGGCGGGGGAGACCCAGTACTTC.

The genes are TRBV6-6 and TRBJ2-7, with TRBD1 matching over 8 bases. This CDR3 has 15 residues. V was pared by 6 bases and J by 9 bases, with 16 bases of the junction left unmatched. Looked up from germline, CDR1 is MNHNY and CDR2 is SVGAGI (reference sequence). The CDR3 protein is CASRESRDRPSGQYF. The CDR3 DNA sequence: TGTGCCAGCAGAGAATCCCGGGACAGGCCCTCCGGGCAGTACTTC.

This clonotype has a count of ten or more. This chain links TRBV7-2 with TRBJ1-1; possibly TRBD1 for D (5 bases). There are 15 residues in the CDR3. From germline, CDR1 is SGHTA and CDR2 FQGNSA. V lost 4 bases and J lost 0, with 12 bases in between. The DNA of the CDR3 is TGTGCCAGCAGCTCTACCGGGACTTTGAACACTGAAGCTTTCTTT. This encodes CASSSTGTLNTEAFF.

This clonotype was found many times. The chain couples TRBV12-3 or TRBV12-4 to TRBJ1-3; D ambiguous. The CDR3 consists of 13 residues. The germline V and J ends were trimmed by 2 bases and 3 bases, with 5 bases remaining between them. The CDR3 protein is CASSLSGGNTIYF. CDR3 in DNA: TGTGCCAGCAGTTTATCGGGTGGAAACACCATATATTTT.

The table lists this clonotype with a few counts. J is TRBJ2-1 and V is TRBV10-2; 11 nucleotides line up with TRBD2. The CDR3 covers 14 residues. The germline V gene encodes CDR1 WSHSY and CDR2 SAAADI. Trimming at V came to 7 bases and at J to 10 bases, leaving 9 bases not matched to a gene. The CDR3 DNA reads as TGCGCCAGCATCCGGACTAGCGGGCAGCGGGAGCAGTTCTTC. Translated: CASIRTSGQREQFF.

A remark on this clonotype: A much larger clone sits a single nucleotide away, making a read error possible. This sequence joins TRBV10-3 and TRBJ1-1, with 7 nucleotides matching TRBD1. The CDR3 runs 13 residues. The germline gives CDR1 ENHRY, CDR2 SYGVKD. The CDR3 loop reads CAIATQGDTEDFF. Written as DNA, the CDR3 is TGTGCCATCGCAACGCAGGGGGACACTGAAGATTTCTTT.

This clonotype appeared many times. This chain uses TRBV7-6 with TRBJ1-3; D gene ambiguous. The CDR3 is 14 residues long. Germline V gene data show CDR1 as SGHVS and CDR2 as FNYEAQ. V was clipped by 4 bases and J by 0 bases, with 7 bases between them. This chain's CDR3 is CASSSPSSGNTIYF. In DNA, the CDR3 is TGTGCCAGCAGCTCCCCCAGCTCTGGAAACACCATATATTTT. The full variable domain, completed using reference TRBV7-6 and TRBJ1-3, is GAGVSQSPRYKVTKRGQDVALRCDPISGHVSLYWYRQALGQGPEFLTYFNYEAQQDKSGLPNDRFSAERPEGSISTLTIQRTEQRDSAMYRCASSSPSSGNTIYFGEGSWLTVV.

In its sample, this clonotype was seen many times. V and J are TRBV6-5 and TRBJ1-1; no firm D call. The CDR3 is 13 residues long. With 2 bases removed from V and 3 bases from J, the gap between germline ends came to 7 bases. CDR1 and CDR2 from the germline V gene are MNHEY and SVGAGI. CDR3 DNA: TGTGCCAGCAGTTACAATCGGGACACTGAAGCTTTCTTT. Amino acid sequence: CASSYNRDTEAFF.

This clonotype was detected a few times. This chain uses TRBV7-2 with TRBJ2-2, with D tentatively TRBD1 (6 bases). The germline CDR1 and CDR2 sequences are SGHTA and FQGNSA. This CDR3 is built from 17 residues. Trimming removed 5 bases at V and 6 bases at J, with 22 bases between. CDR3: CASSPAGWQGLAGELFF. The CDR3 DNA reads as TGTGCCAGCAGCCCTGCAGGGTGGCAGGGGTTGGCCGGGGAGCTGTTTTTT.

This clonotype showed up many times. The junction and the germline gene differ at one end; a read error may be behind it. J is TRBJ2-5 and V is TRBV4-1, with D uncertain. The germline gives CDR1 MGHRA, CDR2 YSYEKL. This CDR3 spans 16 amino acids. The CDR3 loop reads CASSQEPADPRETQYF. The CDR3, as DNA: TGTGCCAGCAGCCAAGAGCCCGCGGACCCCAGAGAGACCCAGTACTTC.

This clonotype was seen repeatedly, ten times or more. This CDR3 reads CASSYRSGANVLTF. The CDR3 DNA sequence: TGTGCCAGCAGTTACCGCTCTGGGGCCAACGTCCTGACTTTC. The chain is built from TRBV6-5 and TRBJ2-6; D unclear. The germline V gene encodes CDR1 MNHEY and CDR2 SVGAGI. V dropped 2 bases and J dropped 0 bases, with 2 bases sitting between them. This CDR3 is built from 14 residues.

V is TRBV2 and J is TRBJ2-3; D not resolved. Trimming took off 3 bases at V and 0 bases at J, with 10 bases between the two ends. This CDR3 is built from 15 residues. The germline V gene encodes CDR1 SNHLY and CDR2 FYNNEI. CDR3 in DNA: TGTGCCAGCAGTGATGCTAGTACAAGCACAGATACGCAGTATTTT. Translated: CASSDASTSTDTQYF.